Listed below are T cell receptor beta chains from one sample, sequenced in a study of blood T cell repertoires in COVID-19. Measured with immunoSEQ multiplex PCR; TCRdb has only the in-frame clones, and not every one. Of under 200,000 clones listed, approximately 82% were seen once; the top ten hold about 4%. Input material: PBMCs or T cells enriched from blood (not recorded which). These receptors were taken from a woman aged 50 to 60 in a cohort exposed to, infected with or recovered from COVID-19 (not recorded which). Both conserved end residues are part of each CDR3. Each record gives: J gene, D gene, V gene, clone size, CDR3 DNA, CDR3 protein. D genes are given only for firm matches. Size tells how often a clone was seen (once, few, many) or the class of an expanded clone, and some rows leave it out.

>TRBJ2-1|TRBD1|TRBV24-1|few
TGTGCCACCAGTGACTCCGGGACAGCGTACAATGAGCAGTTCTTC
CATSDSGTAYNEQFF
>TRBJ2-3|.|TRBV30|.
TGTGCCTGGAGTGGGGCCCCGAACACAGATACGCAGTATTTT
CAWSGAPNTDTQYF
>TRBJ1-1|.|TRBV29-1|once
TGCAGCGGGTCCGGGACAACATCGAACACTGAAGCTTTCTTT
CSGSGTTSNTEAFF
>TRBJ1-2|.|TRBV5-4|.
TGTGCCAGCAGCTCCCTCAGGGGAAGCTATGGCTACACCTTC
CASSSLRGSYGYTF
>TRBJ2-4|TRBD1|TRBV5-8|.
TGTGCCAGCAGCTGGGGATTTGACAGGGGAGGCAAAAACATTCAGTACTTC
CASSWGFDRGGKNIQYF
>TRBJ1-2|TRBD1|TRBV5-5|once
TGTGCCAGCAGCTTGGCAGGGGGCTATGGCTACACCTTC
CASSLAGGYGYTF
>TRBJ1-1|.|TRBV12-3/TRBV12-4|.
TGTGCCAGTAAGGGACATTTACTTTCTGAAGCTTTCTTT
CASKGHLLSEAFF
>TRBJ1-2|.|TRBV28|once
TGTGCCAGCAGTTTTCAAGGAGGCTATGGCTACACCTTC
CASSFQGGYGYTF
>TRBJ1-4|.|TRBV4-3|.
TGCGCCAGCAGCCAAGGAAGGACACTTGGGTCGGGAAAACTGTTTTTT
CASSQGRTLGSGKLFF
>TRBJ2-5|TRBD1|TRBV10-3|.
TGTGCCATCAGGCCCGGGACAGGGGAGGAGACCCAGTACTTC
CAIRPGTGEETQYF
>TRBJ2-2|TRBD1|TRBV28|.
TGTGCCAGCAGAGAGGGACAGGGAAGCACCGGGGAGCTGTTTTTT
CASREGQGSTGELFF
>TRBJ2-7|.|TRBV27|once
TGTGCCAGCAGTTTTCGTAAAGCGGGGACAGGCAAGGAATACGAGCAGTACTTC
CASSFRKAGTGKEYEQYF
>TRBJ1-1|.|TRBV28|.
TGTGCCAGCAGCCCAGACTTGAACACTGAAGCTTTCTTT
CASSPDLNTEAFF
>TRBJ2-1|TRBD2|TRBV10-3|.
TGTGCCGCCAATAGCGGGGCCTACAATGAGCAGTTCTTC
CAANSGAYNEQFF
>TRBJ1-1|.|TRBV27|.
TGTGCCAGCAGTTTCTCCGGGAGCGGGCACACTGAAGCTTTCTTT
CASSFSGSGHTEAFF
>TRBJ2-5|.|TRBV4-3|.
TGCGCCAGCAGCCCGGCGGGCAGGTTTCGTGAGACCCAGTACTTC
CASSPAGRFRETQYF
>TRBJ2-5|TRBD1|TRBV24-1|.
TGTGCCACCAGACCAACAGGGGGCAGTGAGACCCAGTACTTC
CATRPTGGSETQYF
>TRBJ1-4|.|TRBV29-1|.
TGCAGCGTTGTTGGGAGCGGCCAAAGAGGTCTAGGGGAAAAACTGTTTTTT
CSVVGSGQRGLGEKLFF
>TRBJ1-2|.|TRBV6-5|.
TGTGCCAGCAATCAGGCAGTTAACTATGGCTACACCTTC
CASNQAVNYGYTF
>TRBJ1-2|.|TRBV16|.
TGTGCCAGCAGCCGCAGGGGATACGCTGATGGCTACACCTTC
CASSRRGYADGYTF
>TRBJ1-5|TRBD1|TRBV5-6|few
TGTGCCAGCAGCTTTACAGGGGGCGGCAATCAGCCCCAGCATTTT
CASSFTGGGNQPQHF
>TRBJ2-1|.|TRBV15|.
TGTGCCACCAGCAGAAGGGAGAATGAGCAGTTCTTC
CATSRRENEQFF
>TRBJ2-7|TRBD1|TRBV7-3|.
TGTGCCAGCAGCCAGACGGGACAGGGTAGCGACGAGCAGTACTTC
CASSQTGQGSDEQYF
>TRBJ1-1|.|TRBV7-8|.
TGTGCCACTAGGGATTACGGGGGGAGCACTGAAGCTTTCTTT
CATRDYGGSTEAFF